These 10 T cell receptor beta chains were sequenced from one sample in a study of blood T cell repertoires in COVID-19. Libraries were prepared by immunoSEQ multiplex PCR; TCRdb keeps only in-frame clonotypes and omits some of them. The table has some 31,000 clones, 93% seen once. Sequenced material: peripheral blood. Every receptor here comes from a human donor in a cohort sampled during active COVID-19.

The chain couples TRBV19 to TRBJ1-6; the match to TRBD1 covers 7 bases. From germline, CDR1 is LNHDA and CDR2 SQIVND (reference sequence). Losses at the gene ends were 3 bases for V and 12 bases for J; bases not matched to a gene: 2. This CDR3 is built from 12 residues. The CDR3 DNA sequence: TGTGCCAGTAGTATCTGGGACAGACCCCTCCACTTT. Its protein is CASSIWDRPLHF.

This clone was recorded only once. The V and J genes are TRBV2 and TRBJ2-3; 9 bases are shared with TRBD1. V lost 6 bases and J lost 5; bases outside the gene matches: 9. The CDR3 length is 15 residues. Germline lookup yields CDR1 SNHLY and CDR2 FYNNEI. In DNA form, the CDR3 reads TGTGCCAGCAGACCCGGGACAGGGTTTGGAGATACGCAGTATTTT. Translation: CASRPGTGFGDTQYF. Based on the CDR3 plus reference TRBV2 and TRBJ2-3, the full variable domain is EPEVTQTPSHQVTQMGQEVILRCVPISNHLYFYWYRQILGQKVEFLVSFYNNEISEKSEIFDDQFSVERPDGSNFTLKIRSTKLEDSAMYFCASRPGTGFGDTQYFGPGTRLTVL.

The chain carries TRBV5-1 and TRBJ2-2; 9 bases fit TRBD1. The V and J ends lost 4 bases and 2 bases, in that order; junction bases with no gene match: 6. CDR1 and CDR2 from the germline V gene are SGHRS and YFSETQ. The CDR3 spans 16 residues. The CDR3 DNA reads TGCGCCAGCAGCCCGGACAGGGGTATAAACACCGGGGAGCTGTTTTTT. This translates into CASSPDRGINTGELFF.

The V gene is TRBV6-5, the J gene TRBJ2-5; TRBD1 is a possible D gene (6 bases). The germline gives CDR1 MNHEY, CDR2 SVGAGI. The CDR3 is made up of 15 amino acids. V was clipped by 0 bases and J by 3 bases, with 11 bases between them. This CDR3 reads CASSYSYNREETQYF. DNA of the CDR3: TGTGCCAGCAGTTACTCGTATAACAGGGAAGAGACCCAGTACTTC.

The genes are TRBV7-9 and TRBJ1-6; D is uncertain. With 3 bases removed from V and 6 bases from J, the gap between germline ends came to 9 bases. Germline values: CDR1 SEHNR, CDR2 FQNEAQ (reference sequence). This CDR3 is built from 14 residues. This CDR3 reads CASSFSEFNSPLHF. CDR3 sequence (DNA): TGTGCCAGCAGCTTTTCAGAATTTAATTCACCCCTCCACTTT.

The V gene is TRBV6-2 or TRBV6-3, the J gene TRBJ1-2; D unclear. This CDR3 spans 13 amino acids. Germline CDR1 and CDR2: MNHEY and SVGEGT. Trimming took 5 bases from V and 8 from J, leaving 15 bases between them. The CDR3 reads CASSRPMTSGYTF. The CDR3, as DNA: TGTGCCAGCAGTAGGCCGATGACTTCCGGCTACACCTTC.

This chain connects TRBV28 to TRBJ2-2, with 7 bases that match TRBD1. CDR3 length: 15 residues. Germline values: CDR1 MDHEN, CDR2 SYDVKM. V was clipped by 5 bases and J by 6 bases; unmatched bases: 9. CDR3 loop: CASSRQGSLAGELFF. Written as DNA, the CDR3 is TGTGCCAGCAGTAGACAGGGTAGTCTGGCCGGGGAGCTGTTTTTT.

The chain recombines TRBV30 with TRBJ1-1; no firm D call. This CDR3 is 13 amino acids long. From germline, CDR1 is GTSNPN and CDR2 SVGIG (reference sequence). V gave up 1 base and J gave up 4 bases, with 10 bases separating them. CDR3 DNA: TGTGCCTGGAGTGCCTCCCGGTCCACTGAAGCTTTCTTT. It encodes CAWSASRSTEAFF. The full variable domain, completed using reference TRBV30 and TRBJ1-1, is SQTIHQWPATLVQPVGSPLSLECTVEGTSNPNLYWYRQAAGRGLQLLFYSVGIGQISSEVPQNLSASRPQDRQFILSSKKLLLSDSGFYLCAWSASRSTEAFFGQGTRLTVV.

The CDR3 DNA reads as TGTGCCAGCAGGAAAGGACTCGGCGGAGAGGCCCAGCATTTT. This encodes CASRKGLGGEAQHF. J is TRBJ1-5 and V is TRBV2; D unclear. The CDR3 has 14 amino acids. CDR1 and CDR2 (germline): SNHLY, FYNNEI. Trimming took 6 bases from V and 11 from J, leaving 20 bases between them.

V usage is TRBV29-1 and J usage is TRBJ1-2, with a weak D call TRBD1 (6 bases). The CDR3 loop spans 15 amino acids. Looked up from germline, CDR1 is SQVTM and CDR2 is ANQGSEA. Trimming removed 8 bases at V and 4 bases at J, with 23 bases between. The CDR3 is CSLGASGQTGYGYTF. As DNA, the CDR3 is TGCAGCTTAGGGGCATCGGGACAAACGGGCTATGGCTACACCTTC.